This T cell receptor (beta chain) comes out of a study of beta chain features in type 1 diabetes. Overall study: The patient and healthy donor groups were comparable for age, gender and cell yields. There were around 110 million sorted cells examined across all samples. Broader study findings: For Type 1 diabetes patients, all four CD4+ subsets carried TCRB CDR3s that were moderately but significantly shorter. The similarity of naive, central memory and Treg TCRB repertoires appeared greater among patients than among healthy donors.

This clone was seen just once. What it binds is not known. Germline assignment: CDR1 MDHEN and CDR2 SYDVKM. The CDR3 totals 13 residues. Deletions cut 3 bases from V and 4 bases from J, with 8 bases between. The sequenced template was cDNA made from the entire isolated RNA. The repertoire was sequenced with immunoSEQ multiplex PCR; TCRdb's copy has only in-frame clones and lacks some. The sample yields 810,000 or so clones, roughly a sixth seen once. The sequenced material came from naive CD4+ T cells from blood. This TCR was sampled from a woman between 18 and 29 years old in good health. The V call is TRBV28, the J call TRBJ2-3; D is ambiguous. CDR3 sequence reads: CASSFRSSDTQYF. Written as DNA, the CDR3 is TGTGCCAGCAGTTTTAGGAGTTCAGATACGCAGTATTTT.